A selection of T cell receptor beta chains follows, all from one sample in a study of T cell changes during pregnancy in multiple sclerosis. Repertoires were generated with immunoSEQ multiplex PCR, while TCRdb's copy carries only in-frame clones and drops some. In the table there are about 92,000 clones, about 92% of which are singletons. Sequencing was performed on peripheral blood, taken in the first trimester of pregnancy. The receptors originated from a female donor with multiple sclerosis, enrolled in a pregnancy study. The CDR3 runs from the conserved cysteine through the conserved F or W. Each record gives: D gene, V gene, J gene, CDR3 protein, CDR3 DNA. D genes are given only for firm matches.

TRBD1	TRBV7-6	TRBJ1-1	CASSAGQLTEAFF	TGTGCCAGCAGCGCGGGACAGTTGACTGAAGCTTTCTTT
TRBD2	TRBV7-6	TRBJ2-3	CASSLGLAGGLGADTQYF	TGTGCCAGCAGCTTAGGACTAGCGGGAGGCCTCGGGGCAGATACGCAGTATTTT
NA	TRBV5-3	TRBJ1-3	CARSPRGDSSGNTIYF	TGTGCCAGAAGCCCTCGAGGGGACTCCTCTGGAAACACCATATATTTT
TRBD2	TRBV6-5	TRBJ2-7	CASSGPTSGSFQQYF	TGTGCCAGCAGTGGACCGACTAGCGGGAGTTTCCAGCAGTACTTC
TRBD2	TRBV5-4	TRBJ2-1	CASSSLAGGDTFF	TGTGCCAGCAGCTCGTTAGCGGGAGGGGATACGTTCTTC
NA	TRBV7-2	TRBJ2-1	CASSLVPFRAGPNYNEQFF	TGTGCCAGCAGCTTAGTCCCTTTTCGTGCAGGGCCTAATTACAATGAGCAGTTCTTC
TRBD2	TRBV7-2	TRBJ2-7	CASSPGLVGYEQYF	TGTGCCAGCAGTCCGGGACTAGTGGGCTACGAGCAGTACTTC
TRBD1	TRBV5-1	TRBJ2-1	CASSPGTGRTFF	TGCGCCAGCAGCCCTGGGACAGGGAGAACGTTCTTC
NA	TRBV28	TRBJ1-5	CASSLVGGNQPQHF	TGTGCCAGCAGTTTAGTGGGGGGGAATCAGCCCCAGCATTTT
NA	TRBV19	TRBJ2-1	CASKAGASSYNEQFF	TGTGCCAGTAAAGCGGGTGCCAGCTCCTACAATGAGCAGTTCTTC
NA	TRBV5-1	TRBJ2-6	CASSSDSSFSGANVLTF	TGCGCCAGCAGCTCGGACAGTAGTTTCTCTGGGGCCAACGTCCTGACTTTC
TRBD2	TRBV5-1	TRBJ2-7	CASSLLAGASYEQYF	TGCGCCAGCAGCTTACTAGCGGGAGCTTCCTACGAGCAGTACTTC
TRBD1	TRBV5-1	TRBJ1-2	CASSLSGTEGGYTF	TGCGCCAGCAGCTTGTCCGGGACAGAGGGAGGCTACACCTTC
NA	TRBV6-5	TRBJ2-7	CASSYVWDSSYEQYF	TGTGCCAGCAGTTACGTTTGGGACTCCTCCTACGAGCAGTACTTC
TRBD2	TRBV27	TRBJ2-1	CASRAGGRYNEQFF	TGTGCCAGCAGAGCGGGAGGGCGGTACAATGAGCAGTTCTTC